This is a list of T cell receptor beta chains from one sample in a study of shared clonotypes between healthy human individuals. Sequencing was performed with immunoSEQ multiplex PCR; in TCRdb, only in-frame clones are kept and a portion is missing. The table lists roughly 2.5 million clones, around nine tenths of them singletons. The material sequenced was naive CD4+ T cells sorted from blood. Every receptor here comes from a man aged 18 to 29 in good health. Both conserved end residues are part of each CDR3. D genes are given only for firm matches. Part of the rows lack a size; the others show once, few, many or a class for expanded clones.

V,size,J,D,DNA,CDR3
TRBV6-1,-,TRBJ2-1,-,TGTGCCAGCAGGGCGGGGCCGTCGTATGAGCAGTTCTTC,CASRAGPSYEQFF
TRBV5-1,-,TRBJ2-7,TRBD2,TGCGCCAGCAGCTTGGCCCTTGCGGGGGGGACGTACGAGCAGTACTTC,CASSLALAGGTYEQYF
TRBV29-1,-,TRBJ2-3,-,TGCAGCGGGAGGGTATCAGATACGCAGTATTTT,CSGRVSDTQYF
TRBV6-1,-,TRBJ2-3,TRBD2,TGTGCCAGCAGTCCTAGCGGGGGGAAGGCAGATACGCAGTATTTT,CASSPSGGKADTQYF
TRBV9,once,TRBJ2-7,-,TGTGCCAGCAGCGTTGGGACAGGGGGTCTAGCGGGAGACGAGCAGTACTTC,CASSVGTGGLAGDEQYF
TRBV19,-,TRBJ1-2,-,TGTGCCAGTAGTATGGGCCAGTTTCATGGCTACACCTTC,CASSMGQFHGYTF
TRBV11-3,-,TRBJ2-2,TRBD2,TGTGCCAGCAGCGACTGGACTAGCGGCACCGGGGAGCTGTTTTTT,CASSDWTSGTGELFF
TRBV9,-,TRBJ1-5,-,TGTGCCAGCAGCGTAGGATACGGGGGGGTTAGCAATCAGCCCCAGCATTTT,CASSVGYGGVSNQPQHF
TRBV15,-,TRBJ2-5,TRBD2,TGTGCCACCAGCAGAGGTCTAGCGGGAGGAGAGACCCAGTACTTC,CATSRGLAGGETQYF
TRBV6-5,once,TRBJ1-1,-,TGTGCCAGCAGTTACCTGACAGGGAACACTGAAGCTTTCTTT,CASSYLTGNTEAFF
TRBV7-9,-,TRBJ2-7,-,TGTGCCAGCAGCAGTCGGGGGCATTCCTACGAGCAGTACTTC,CASSSRGHSYEQYF
TRBV6-1,-,TRBJ1-3,-,TGTGCCAGCAGTGACCCCGCCAGTTGGGGCTCTGGAAACACCATATATTTT,CASSDPASWGSGNTIYF
TRBV30,-,TRBJ2-3,TRBD1,TGTGCCTGGAGACAGGGGGCGCATGCAGATACGCAGTATTTT,CAWRQGAHADTQYF
TRBV5-1,-,TRBJ1-2,TRBD1,TGCGCCAGCAGCTCTCGACAGGGGGCCTTTGGCTACACCTTC,CASSSRQGAFGYTF
TRBV7-2,few,TRBJ1-5,-,TGTGCCAGCAGCGGCACGAATTATCAGCCCCAGCATTTT,CASSGTNYQPQHF
TRBV5-6,-,TRBJ1-2,TRBD1,TGTGCCAGCAGCCCTAAGGGACAGGGGCATGGCTACACCTTC,CASSPKGQGHGYTF
TRBV19,-,TRBJ1-2,-,TGTGCCAGTAGGAGTACTAACTATGGCTACACCTTC,CASRSTNYGYTF
TRBV5-4,-,TRBJ1-2,-,TGTGCCAGCAGCTGGGCCGCTGGGGGTAACTATGGCTACACCTTC,CASSWAAGGNYGYTF
TRBV5-1,-,TRBJ2-1,-,TGCGCCAGCAGCTCCCCCCCGGACAATGAGCAGTTCTTC,CASSSPPDNEQFF
TRBV5-1,-,TRBJ2-3,-,TGCGCCAGCAGCTTGAATACGGGCAGCACAGATACGCAGTATTTT,CASSLNTGSTDTQYF
TRBV5-1,-,TRBJ1-1,-,TGCGCCAGCAGCTTGGAGGGGGTGATGAACACTGAAGCTTTCTTT,CASSLEGVMNTEAFF
TRBV7-2,-,TRBJ2-7,-,TGTGCCAGCAGCCGATGGGAGAGCTCCTACGAGCAGTACTTC,CASSRWESSYEQYF
TRBV5-8,-,TRBJ2-3,-,TGTGCCAGCAGCTCGCAGGGGGGGAGGCAGTATTTT,CASSSQGGRQYF
TRBV7-2,-,TRBJ2-7,-,TGTGCCAGCAGCTGGGTACAGGGATGGGGATACGAGCAGTACTTC,CASSWVQGWGYEQYF
TRBV7-2,once,TRBJ2-5,TRBD1,TGTGCCAGCAGCTTAAAGGGGACAGGGGGCTTAGAGACCCAGTACTTC,CASSLKGTGGLETQYF
TRBV30,-,TRBJ1-2,-,TGTGCCTGGTCACTGGGGGGTGGCTACACCTTC,CAWSLGGGYTF
TRBV4-3,-,TRBJ2-7,-,TGCGCCAGCAGCCAAGACAGGGGAGGCGGCGAGCAGTACTTC,CASSQDRGGGEQYF
TRBV6-5,-,TRBJ2-7,-,TGTGCCAGCAGTCGTGACCGGAGCTACGAGCAGTACTTC,CASSRDRSYEQYF
TRBV6-6,-,TRBJ1-1,-,TGTGCCAGCATACTCGAAGTTACCCTGAACACTGAAGCTTTCTTT,CASILEVTLNTEAFF
TRBV5-1,-,TRBJ2-1,-,TGCGCCAGCAGCTTACTGCGGGACTACAATGAGCAGTTCTTC,CASSLLRDYNEQFF
TRBV27,-,TRBJ2-7,TRBD1,TGTGCCAGCAGTCCCCTGGACAGGGGGCGAGAGCAGTACTTC,CASSPLDRGREQYF
TRBV28,-,TRBJ1-5,-,TGTGCCAGCAGTCTCGGGACAAAGGGCTATAGCAATCAGCCCCAGCATTTT,CASSLGTKGYSNQPQHF
TRBV2,-,TRBJ2-6,-,TGTGCCAGCAGGGACGACAGCCTCGGAGCCAACGTCCTGACTTTC,CASRDDSLGANVLTF
TRBV12-5,once,TRBJ2-2,TRBD2,TGTGCTAGTGGTTTGTTAAGACTAGCGGGAGGGCCCCTCACCGGGGAGCTGTTTTTT,CASGLLRLAGGPLTGELFF
TRBV6-1,-,TRBJ2-3,-,TGTGCCAGCAGTGACCCGGGGGTTGGGACAGATACGCAGTATTTT,CASSDPGVGTDTQYF
TRBV30,-,TRBJ2-3,-,TGTGCCTGGAGTCCTAGAGGAGATACGCAGTATTTT,CAWSPRGDTQYF
TRBV25-1,-,TRBJ2-3,TRBD1,TGTGCCAGCAGTGCTGGGACAGCTGCGGATACGCAGTATTTT,CASSAGTAADTQYF